Each of the 11 T cell receptor beta chains below was sequenced from the same sample in a study of STAT5B mutations in CD4+ large granular lymphocyte leukemia (dated by TCRdb to about 2022). The method behind the library was the immunoSEQ multiplex PCR assay. In TCRdb, the immuneACCESS table is reduced to in-frame sequences with V and J assigned. These tables do not hold every clone; where another copy was compared, an unresolved V gene accounts for under half, and the others remain unexplained. The sample has about 38,000 clones on record, approximately 72% of them singletons. The ten largest account for 0.45% to 0.6% of the sample. The sequenced sample consisted of CD4+ T cells from blood buffy coats. The receptors derive from a human donor in good health.

The rearrangement joins TRBV7-2 to TRBJ1-5, with unresolved D. Looked up from germline, CDR1 is SGHTA and CDR2 is FQGNSA. Trimming removed 3 bases at V and 0 bases at J, with 9 bases between. The length of the CDR3 is 15 residues. The CDR3: CASSLERNSNQPQHF. The CDR3 nucleotides are TGTGCCAGCAGCTTGGAAAGAAATAGCAATCAGCCCCAGCATTTT.

This chain connects TRBV18 to TRBJ1-2; no firm D call. Trimming shortened V by 4 bases and J by 0 bases, and 15 bases separated the two germline ends. This CDR3 contains 16 residues. Germline V gene lookup returns CDR1 KGHSH and CDR2 LQKENI. The CDR3 sequence is CASSRTLEEANYGYTF. CDR3 in DNA: TGTGCCAGCTCACGGACTCTCGAGGAAGCTAACTATGGCTACACCTTC.

In nucleotides, the CDR3 is TGTGCCAGCTCACCCTTGAATAGAGACACCGGGGGAGCTTTCTTT. This encodes CASSPLNRDTGGAFF. This chain joins TRBV18 and TRBJ1-1, with D perhaps TRBD1 (5 bases). Trimming left V 3 bases short and J 10 bases short, with 21 bases between. The CDR3 spans 15 residues. Germline V gene sequence: CDR1 KGHSH, CDR2 LQKENI. Variable domain in full (rest from reference TRBV18 and TRBJ1-1): NAGVMQNPRHLVRRRGQEARLRCSPMKGHSHVYWYRQLPEEGLKFMVYLQKENIIDESGMPKERFSAEFPKEGPSILRIQQVVRGDSAAYFCASSPLNRDTGGAFFGQGTRLTVV.

The genes are TRBV19 and TRBJ1-5; tentative D call: TRBD1 (6 bases). This CDR3 has 16 amino acids. Germline assignment: CDR1 LNHDA and CDR2 SQIVND (reference sequence). The V gene lost 1 base and the J gene lost 2 bases, with 12 bases spanning the gap. Here the CDR3 DNA reads TGTGCCAGTAGTATAGGACAGGCCAAGGGCAATCAGCCCCAGCATTTT. Translating gives CASSIGQAKGNQPQHF.

This clone was seen just once. The chain employs TRBV6-1 and TRBJ2-4, with unresolved D. The CDR3 consists of 13 residues. V lost 0 bases and J lost 5, with 5 bases in between. Germline loops: CDR1 MNHNS, CDR2 SASEGT. The CDR3 coding sequence is TGTGCCAGCAGTGAAGCGATCCAAAACATTCAGTACTTC. Translation: CASSEAIQNIQYF.

The rearrangement links TRBV6-6 to TRBJ2-7, with D maybe TRBD1 (6 bases). V lost 6 bases and J lost 1, with 7 bases in between. The CDR3 is 12 residues long. From germline, CDR1 is MNHNY and CDR2 SVGAGI (reference sequence). CDR3 amino acids: CASRTGSYEQYF. For the CDR3, the DNA is TGTGCCAGCAGGACAGGATCCTACGAGCAGTACTTC.

The DNA of the CDR3 is TGTGCCAGCAGCTTCTCGGGACTAGCTATCGGGGAGCTGTTTTTT. Encoded protein: CASSFSGLAIGELFF. The chain is built from TRBV7-2 and TRBJ2-2; 9 bases agree with TRBD2. There are 15 residues in the CDR3. Germline loops: CDR1 SGHTA, CDR2 FQGNSA. With 3 bases clipped from V and 7 bases from J, the junction kept 6 bases outside the gene matches.

The chain couples TRBV28 to TRBJ2-7; D is unclear. Germline CDR1 and CDR2: MDHEN and SYDVKM. This CDR3 has 12 amino acids. V dropped 5 bases and J dropped 3 bases, with 8 bases sitting between them. CDR3 in amino acids: CASSTSHYEQYF. Here the CDR3 DNA reads TGTGCCAGCAGTACCTCACACTACGAGCAGTACTTC.

This chain links TRBV9 with TRBJ1-2; TRBD1 might be the D (6 bases). CDR1 is SGDLS, CDR2 YYNGEE, per germline. V was cut by 0 bases and J by 8 bases, with 11 bases left in between. The CDR3 spans 13 residues. CDR3 sequence: CASSVDTGRGYTF. CDR3 nucleotides: TGTGCCAGCAGCGTAGATACAGGGCGAGGCTACACCTTC.

For the CDR3, the DNA is TGTGCCAGCAGCTTCGGATACGATGAGCAGTTCTTC. Its protein product is CASSFGYDEQFF. V is TRBV7-8 and J is TRBJ2-1; D gene ambiguous. There are 12 residues in the CDR3. Trimming left V 3 bases short and J 8 bases short, with 8 bases between. Germline CDR1 is SGHVS and CDR2 is FQNEAQ.

CDR3 region: CASSYSRGRDTEAFF. The CDR3 DNA reads TGTGCCAGCAGTTACTCGAGGGGGAGGGACACTGAAGCTTTCTTT. The chain combines TRBV6-5 with TRBJ1-1; D may be TRBD1 (6 bases). The germline gives CDR1 MNHEY, CDR2 SVGAGI. The CDR3 consists of 15 residues. V shed 0 bases and J shed 3 bases, with 11 bases lying between them.